This T cell receptor (beta chain) came from a study of siplizumab effects on memory and regulatory T cells. The study, taken as a whole, reports: Naive T cells were seemingly more diverse than memory cells, and major contributions to the alloresponse seemed to be made by them. Naive or memory phenotype was unassignable for roughly 75-96% of proliferating CD4+ or CD8+ clones. Suppression by proliferating Tregs derived from siplizumab cultures was not verified.

This table comes from immunoSEQ multiplex PCR, and its TCRdb copy is limited to in-frame clones, with some not included. The sample holds under 95,000 clones; approximately 95% are singletons and the top ten take around 0.31%. Trimming pared 8 bases from V and 2 bases from J, leaving 10 bases between. Germline-derived CDR1 and CDR2 are ENHRY and SYGVKD. The CDR3 totals 13 residues. Worth noting for this clone: Its target is unknown.

This clonotype was obtained from a human donor in good health. The chain carries TRBV10-3 and TRBJ1-3; D not certain. The sequencing sample was made of non-Treg CD4+ T cells sorted from blood. The CDR3 DNA is TGTGCCATCGGAGAAACCGCTGGAAACACCATATATTTT. Encoded protein: CAIGETAGNTIYF.